This entry is about one TCR beta chain. The data are from a study of blood T cell repertoires in COVID-19. Looking at the study overall: Samples came from the United States, Italy and Spain, spanning acute and convalescent COVID-19. Sample material is recorded as cDNA or gDNA derived from T cells, B-cell-depleted T cells, or PBMCs.

Per the authors' pipeline: Estimated nucleated cell counts came from reference gene primer amplification. Produced via immunoSEQ multiplex PCR; TCRdb's table is partial and in-frame only. That table gives V, J and clone size, and the DNA gave D and trimming. This sample yields 250,000 to 300,000 clones, of which around 90% are seen a single time; roughly 0.96% belongs to the top ten. The sample taken for sequencing was peripheral blood. The clonotype comes from a woman aged 40 to 55 who had recovered from COVID-19.

The CDR3 coding sequence is TGCGCCAGCAGCCACCCAGACAGGGGGGGATACAATGAGCAGTTCTTC. Protein: CASSHPDRGGYNEQFF. The V gene is TRBV5-1, the J gene TRBJ2-1; 9 bases line up with TRBD1. Trimming removed 4 bases from V and 4 bases from J; junction bases left unmatched: 9. Germline V gene lookup returns CDR1 SGHRS and CDR2 YFSETQ. The CDR3 contains 16 residues.